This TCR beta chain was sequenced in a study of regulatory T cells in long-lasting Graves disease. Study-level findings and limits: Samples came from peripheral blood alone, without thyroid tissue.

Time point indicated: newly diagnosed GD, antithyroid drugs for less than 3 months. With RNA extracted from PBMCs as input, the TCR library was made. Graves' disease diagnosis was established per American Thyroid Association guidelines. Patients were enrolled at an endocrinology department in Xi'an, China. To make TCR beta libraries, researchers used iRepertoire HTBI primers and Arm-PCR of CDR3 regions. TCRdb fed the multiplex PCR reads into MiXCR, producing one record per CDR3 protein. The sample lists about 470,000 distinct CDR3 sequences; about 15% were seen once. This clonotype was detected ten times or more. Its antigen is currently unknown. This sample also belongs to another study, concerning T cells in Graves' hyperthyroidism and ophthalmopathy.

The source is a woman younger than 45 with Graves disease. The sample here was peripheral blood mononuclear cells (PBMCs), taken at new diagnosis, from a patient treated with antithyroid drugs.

The CDR3 here is CASSKMRERLSNEQFF. Here the CDR3 DNA reads TGTGCCAGCAGTAAAATGAGGGAGAGGTTAAGCAATGAGCAGTTCTTC. The chain links TRBV2 to TRBJ2-1; possible D gene TRBD2, 5 bases. CDR1 and CDR2 (germline): SNHLY, FYNNEI. V lost 5 bases, J lost 6 bases, and 20 bases lay in between. This CDR3 has 16 amino acids.